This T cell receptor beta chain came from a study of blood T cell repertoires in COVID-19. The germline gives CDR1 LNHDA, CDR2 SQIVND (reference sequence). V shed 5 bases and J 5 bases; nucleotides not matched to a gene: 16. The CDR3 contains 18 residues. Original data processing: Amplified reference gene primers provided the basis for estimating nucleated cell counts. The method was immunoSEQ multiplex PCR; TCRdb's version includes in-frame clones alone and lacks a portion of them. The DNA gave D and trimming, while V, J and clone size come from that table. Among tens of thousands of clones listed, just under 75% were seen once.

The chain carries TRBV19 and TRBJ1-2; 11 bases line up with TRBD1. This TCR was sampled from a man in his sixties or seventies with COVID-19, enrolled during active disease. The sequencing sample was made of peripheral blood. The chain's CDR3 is CASSLRAGTGGKIYGYTF. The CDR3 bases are TGTGCCAGTAGTCTACGAGCCGGGACAGGGGGGAAAATTTATGGCTACACCTTC.